These T cell receptor beta chains were read from a single sample in a study of T cell repertoires in cytomegalovirus infection. One entry per CDR3 protein, called by TCRdb with MiXCR from the reads. This table holds more than 500,000 distinct CDR3 sequences, 16% found once. Sequenced material: CD8+ T cells from PBMCs. The receptors shown here come from a human donor in good health (CMV status not recorded). Some clones in this sample may be carry-over from other donors' samples. Both conserved end residues are part of each CDR3. A D gene is named only where the DNA matches it firmly. Some rows mark clone size as missing; the rest say once, few, many or name a class of expanded clone.

few	TRBV5-1	NA	TRBJ1-1	TGCGCCAGCAGCTTGGTGGTCCCTTTGGGGGGGGTTGAAGCTTTCTTT	CASSLVVPLGGVEAFF
few	TRBV6-5	NA	TRBJ2-1	TGTGCCAGCAGTTACGCAGGCGCGGGCGATGAGCAGTTCTTC	CASSYAGAGDEQFF
many	TRBV4-1	NA	TRBJ1-3	TGCGCCAGCAGCCAAGATTTCCCCTCTGGAAACACCATATATTTT	CASSQDFPSGNTIYF
NA	TRBV7-9	NA	TRBJ1-1	TGTGCCAGCAGCCCGGTGGGCTTTAACGCTGAAGCTTTCTTT	CASSPVGFNAEAFF
many	TRBV12-3/TRBV12-4	NA	TRBJ2-5	TGTGCCAGCAGCCCTCAGGGAGAAGAGACCCAGTACTTC	CASSPQGEETQYF
many	TRBV11-2	NA	TRBJ1-1	TGTGCCAGCAGCTATGACAGAACGAACACTGAAGCTTTCTTT	CASSYDRTNTEAFF
many	TRBV7-9	TRBD2	TRBJ2-2	TGTGCCAGCAAGAGGGCCCGGACTAGGTCTAACACCGGGGAGCTGTTTTTT	CASKRARTRSNTGELFF
few	TRBV5-4	NA	TRBJ1-1	TGTGCCAGCAGCGTCTCGTTTAGGGGTTCAATGAACACTGAAGCTTTCTTT	CASSVSFRGSMNTEAFF
many	TRBV7-9	NA	TRBJ1-2	TGTGCCAGCAGCTTAGGAAATGGCTACACCTTC	CASSLGNGYTF
many	TRBV28	NA	TRBJ2-5	TGTGCCAGCAGTTCCGGGCCGGGGGCGCATAAGGCCCAGTACTTC	CASSSGPGAHKAQYF
NA	TRBV28	NA	TRBJ2-7	TGTGCCAGCAGTTTAAAGGGACACCCTCACGCGTCGTCTTACGAGCAGTACTTC	CASSLKGHPHASSYEQYF
NA	TRBV10-2	NA	TRBJ2-7	TGCGCCAGCAGTGATTCGTCCGAGGACACCCCCTTAGGAGAGCAGTACTTC	CASSDSSEDTPLGEQYF
NA	TRBV4-1	NA	TRBJ2-1	TGCGCCAGCAGCCAAGAAGGTGTAACGGAGCAGTTCTTC	CASSQEGVTEQFF
NA	TRBV15	NA	TRBJ1-2	TGTGCCACCAGCAGCGTGCAGGGTAATATGGGCTATGGCTACACCTTC	CATSSVQGNMGYGYTF
few	TRBV4-1	TRBD2	TRBJ2-1	TGCGCCAGCAGCCTGGAAGGGACTAGCGGGAGAGGTGATGAGCAGTTCTTC	CASSLEGTSGRGDEQFF
NA	TRBV5-4	TRBD1	TRBJ2-7	TGTGCCAGCAGCTTGGCGGACAGGGACTACGAGCAGTACTTC	CASSLADRDYEQYF
NA	TRBV6-5	TRBD1	TRBJ1-4	TGTGCCAGCAGTTACTCGGAGACAGGGAGTGAAAAACTGTTTTTT	CASSYSETGSEKLFF
NA	TRBV6-2/TRBV6-3	NA	TRBJ2-7	TGTGCCAGCAGGACGGGCGGCGGGTTGAATGAGCAGTACTTC	CASRTGGGLNEQYF
NA	TRBV5-5	NA	TRBJ1-4	TGTGCCAGCAGCTTCGTAGGGCGTAATGAAAAACTGTTTTTT	CASSFVGRNEKLFF
NA	TRBV6-5	NA	TRBJ1-1	TGTGCCAGCAGTTACTCGCCAGACAGAGACACTGAAGCTTTCTTT	CASSYSPDRDTEAFF
NA	TRBV9	TRBD1	TRBJ1-1	TGTGCCAGCGGAGCAACCGGGACAGGGACTGAAGCTTTCTTT	CASGATGTGTEAFF
NA	TRBV20-1	NA	TRBJ1-5	TGCAGTGCTCTTGACAAATATAGCAATCAGCCCCAGCATTTT	CSALDKYSNQPQHF
few	TRBV27	NA	TRBJ2-2	TGTGCCAGCAGTTTATCGATGGAGGGGGCCGGGGAGCTGTTTTTT	CASSLSMEGAGELFF
NA	TRBV28	NA	TRBJ1-2	TGTGCCAGCAGTCCCCCCACACCCCGGACTGCATACCATGGCTACACCTTC	CASSPPTPRTAYHGYTF
NA	TRBV10-3	NA	TRBJ1-1	TGTGCCATCAGTGAGTCGGGCGGAGTGAACACTGAAGCTTTCTTT	CAISESGGVNTEAFF
many	TRBV12-3/TRBV12-4	NA	TRBJ2-6	TGTGCCAGCAGTTCTTCAACGGCAGTGCCCCAAAGATACAACGTCCTGACTTTC	CASSSSTAVPQRYNVLTF
many	TRBV11-2	NA	TRBJ2-1	TGTGCCAGCAGCTTCCGTCGGGCCTACAATGAGCAGTTCTTC	CASSFRRAYNEQFF
many	TRBV2	TRBD2	TRBJ2-1	TGTGCCAGCAGTGAAAACAGCGGGAGGGCCTGGTCCTACAATGAGCAGTTCTTC	CASSENSGRAWSYNEQFF
few	TRBV14	TRBD1	TRBJ2-2	TGTGCCAGCAGCCTGAAAGTAGGGACAGACCTCACCGGGGAGCTGTTTTTT	CASSLKVGTDLTGELFF
many	TRBV7-9	TRBD1	TRBJ2-7	TGTGCCAGCAGCTCGGGACAGGGGGAAACCGAGCAGTACTTC	CASSSGQGETEQYF